These 5 T cell receptor beta chains were all obtained from the same sample, sequenced in a study of T cell clonotyping in hematopoietic cell transplantation. Libraries were prepared by immunoSEQ multiplex PCR; TCRdb keeps only in-frame clonotypes and omits some of them. The data show more than 55,000 clones, roughly 94% seen once. Sequencing was done on a sample of peripheral blood mononuclear cells. The receptors here all came from a man aged 50-60 years in good health. Some clones in this sample may be carry-over from other donors' samples.

The rearrangement uses TRBV6-4 and TRBJ2-3; the D is unclear. The CDR3 extends over 13 amino acids. V was pared by 3 bases and J by 6 bases, with 10 bases between. Germline V gene lookup returns CDR1 MRHNA and CDR2 SNTAGT. The CDR3 here is CASSEQTSDTQYF. The CDR3 bases are TGTGCCAGCAGTGAGCAGACGTCGGATACGCAGTATTTT.

J is TRBJ1-2 and V is TRBV4-1, with D uncertain. Trimming cost V 0 bases and J 5 bases, with 10 bases left between them. The length of the CDR3 is 14 residues. Germline CDR1 reads MGHRA; CDR2 reads YSYEKL. The CDR3 DNA reads TGCGCCAGCAGCCAAGATTTGACTTCTTATGGCTACACCTTC. This sequence encodes CASSQDLTSYGYTF.

This chain uses TRBV6-5 with TRBJ2-2; D is uncertain. Germline assignment: CDR1 MNHEY and CDR2 SVGAGI. The CDR3 loop spans 14 amino acids. The V gene lost 2 bases and the J gene lost 1 base, with 5 bases spanning the gap. For the CDR3, the DNA is TGTGCCAGCAGTTACGGGGAGAACACCGGGGAGCTGTTTTTT. Protein product: CASSYGENTGELFF.

The chain joins TRBV2 to TRBJ2-3, with D unresolved. CDR1 is SNHLY and CDR2 is FYNNEI in the germline V gene. CDR3 length equals 13 residues. Trimming removed 8 bases from V and 2 bases from J, with 11 bases in between. CDR3 sequence reads: CASGVSVTDTQYF. CDR3 DNA sequence: TGTGCCAGCGGGGTCTCTGTCACAGATACGCAGTATTTT.

The rearrangement joins TRBV7-6 to TRBJ1-4, with D possibly matching TRBD1 (5 bases). CDR1 SGHVS and CDR2 FNYEAQ come from the germline V gene. This CDR3 has 17 residues. The V gene lost 1 base and the J gene lost 0 bases, with 12 bases spanning the gap. DNA of the CDR3: TGTGCCAGCAGCTTAGGTCTCGACAGTGCAACTAATGAAAAACTGTTTTTT. Translating gives CASSLGLDSATNEKLFF.